Presented here are 22 T cell receptor beta chains from one specimen sequenced in a study of a mutant IDH1 vaccine in newly diagnosed glioma. Time point denoted: week 5, during vaccination. With topical imiquimod, each dose of the vaccine consisted of 300 ug of mutant IDH1 20-mer peptide. Antigen specificity for these receptors is unknown. Repertoires were generated with immunoSEQ multiplex PCR, while TCRdb's copy carries only in-frame clones and drops some. The data contain under 95,000 clones, 91% of them singletons. Sequences were derived from PBMCs, sampled from a glioma patient whose treatment included an IDH1 peptide vaccine. These TCRs come from a woman between 45 and 65 years old with glioma.

Of note for this clone: Within the sample, other DNA sequences also encode this same CDR3. The chain joins TRBV15 to TRBJ2-5; D remains ambiguous. CDR1 is LNHNV, CDR2 YYDKDF, per germline (reference sequence). Trimming removed 0 bases from V and 7 bases from J, with 6 bases in between. There are 12 residues in the CDR3. Here the CDR3 DNA reads TGTGCCACCAGCAGAGATCGAGGGACCCAGTACTTC. It yields the protein CATSRDRGTQYF. Drawing the rest from reference TRBV15 and TRBJ2-5, the complete variable domain is DAMVIQNPRYQVTQFGKPVTLSCSQTLNHNVMYWYQQKSSQAPKLLFHYYDKDFNNEADTPDNFQSRRPNTSFCFLDIRSPGLGDTAMYLCATSRDRGTQYFGPGTRLLVL.

This chain links TRBV6-1 with TRBJ1-3; unclear D gene. Germline-derived CDR1 and CDR2 are MNHNS and SASEGT. V was cut by 5 bases and J by 0 bases, with 8 bases left in between. This CDR3 comprises 14 residues. Here the CDR3 reads CASSSDRSGNTIYF. The DNA for the CDR3 is TGTGCCAGCAGTTCCGACCGCTCTGGAAACACCATATATTTT.

The chain recombines TRBV11-2 with TRBJ1-5; maybe TRBD1 (6 bases). The CDR3 spans 14 residues. In germline, CDR1 is SGHAT, CDR2 FQNNGV. V dropped 2 bases and J dropped 5 bases, with 10 bases sitting between them. The CDR3 here is CASSLSGADQPQHF. DNA for the CDR3: TGTGCCAGCAGCTTATCGGGGGCAGATCAGCCCCAGCATTTT.

This chain connects TRBV11-2 to TRBJ2-1, with 8 positions matching TRBD2. V was clipped by 6 bases and J by 7 bases; unmatched bases: 14. The CDR3 length is 16 residues. Per germline, CDR1 SGHAT and CDR2 FQNNGV. Here the CDR3 reads CASRRIPREGRNEQFF. DNA for the CDR3: TGTGCCAGCAGACGAATTCCCCGGGAGGGCCGTAATGAGCAGTTCTTC.

The chain couples TRBV18 to TRBJ2-5, with D uncertain. The CDR3 contains 15 residues. Per germline, CDR1 KGHSH and CDR2 LQKENI. V lost 2 bases and J 0 bases, leaving 10 bases between the germline ends. DNA of the CDR3: TGTGCCAGCTCACCAAGGGTTGCAGACCAAGAGACCCAGTACTTC. It specifies CASSPRVADQETQYF.

The chain couples TRBV6-1 to TRBJ1-4; D remains ambiguous. Germline CDR1 is MNHNS and CDR2 is SASEGT. The CDR3 length is 15 residues. The V end lost 3 bases, the J end lost 5 bases, and 13 bases lay between the germline ends. CDR3 residues: CASSDIPEGNEKLFF. CDR3 sequence (DNA): TGTGCCAGCAGTGATATCCCCGAAGGGAATGAAAAACTGTTTTTT.

The V and J genes are TRBV4-1 and TRBJ1-4, with D tentatively TRBD1 (5 bases). Per the germline V gene, CDR1 is MGHRA and CDR2 is YSYEKL. With 5 bases removed from V and 0 bases from J, the gap between germline ends came to 10 bases. The CDR3 covers 15 residues. The CDR3 is CASSNGHATNEKLFF. CDR3 DNA: TGCGCCAGCAGCAATGGACACGCAACTAATGAAAAACTGTTTTTT.

The chain joins TRBV16 to TRBJ2-5, with D perhaps being TRBD1 or TRBD2 (6 bases each). Germline V CDR1 and CDR2: KGHSY, FQNENV. The length of the CDR3 is 21 residues. With 4 bases removed from V and 2 bases from J, the gap between germline ends came to 32 bases. CDR3 protein: CASSRQVRGLAASGEQETQYF. The CDR3, as DNA: TGTGCCAGCAGCCGCCAGGTCAGGGGACTGGCTGCGTCGGGGGAACAAGAGACCCAGTACTTC.

This chain connects TRBV6-5 to TRBJ1-5; D unclear. The CDR3 runs 13 residues. The ends were cut back, 0 bases at V and 4 bases at J, with 4 bases in the middle. CDR1 MNHEY and CDR2 SVGAGI come from the germline V gene. The CDR3 nucleotides are TGTGCCAGCAGTTACTCCAGGAATCAGCCCCAGCATTTT. The encoded protein is CASSYSRNQPQHF.

The CDR3 DNA is TGTGCCAGCAGTAGCTCAGTGGAGGCTGAAGCTTTCTTT. Its protein product is CASSSSVEAEAFF. The V call is TRBV28, the J call TRBJ1-1; D is uncertain. V was cut by 5 bases and J by 6 bases, with 13 bases left in between. This CDR3 has 13 amino acids. Germline V gene data show CDR1 as MDHEN and CDR2 as SYDVKM.

The CDR3 bases are TGTGCCAGCAGCTTGGGGCCGGGCCTAAGCACAGATACGCAGTATTTT. This sequence encodes CASSLGPGLSTDTQYF. This chain joins TRBV5-4 and TRBJ2-3; D remains ambiguous. Germline lookup yields CDR1 SGHNT and CDR2 YYREEE (reference sequence). V lost 0 bases, J lost 0 bases, and 11 bases lay in between. The CDR3 loop spans 16 amino acids.

This sequence joins TRBV5-1 and TRBJ2-7, with 8 positions matching TRBD1. CDR1 is SGHRS and CDR2 is YFSETQ in the germline V gene. Trimming took 1 base from V and 7 from J; bases not matched to a gene: 10. This CDR3 spans 15 amino acids. This CDR3 reads CASSLRQGAGEEQYF. CDR3 nucleotide sequence: TGCGCCAGCAGCTTGAGGCAGGGGGCCGGAGAAGAGCAGTACTTC.

The gene calls are TRBV5-1 and TRBJ1-2, with TRBD1 as a possible D gene (6 bases). The CDR3 loop spans 13 amino acids. Trimming took 4 bases from V and 5 from J, leaving 12 bases between them. CDR1 is SGHRS, CDR2 YFSETQ, per germline. In nucleotides, the CDR3 is TGCGCCAGCAGCCCCGGACAGACTTATGGCTACACCTTC. Residues: CASSPGQTYGYTF. The full variable domain, its missing parts supplied by reference TRBV5-1 and TRBJ1-2, is KAGVTQTPRYLIKTRGQQVTLSCSPISGHRSVSWYQQTPGQGLQFLFEYFSETQRNKGNFPGRFSGRQFSNSRSEMNVSTLELGDSALYLCASSPGQTYGYTFGSGTRLTVV.

The chain combines TRBV5-1 with TRBJ2-7; D is unresolved. From germline, CDR1 is SGHRS and CDR2 YFSETQ. Between the trimmed V and J ends, which lost 0 bases and 3 bases, there was a span of 13 bases. This CDR3 spans 15 amino acids. CDR3 in DNA: TGCGCCAGCAGCTTGGGAGGTGGCAAATACTACGAGCAGTACTTC. It specifies CASSLGGGKYYEQYF.

This sequence joins TRBV18 and TRBJ2-7; the match to TRBD2 covers 10 bases. Germline CDR1 KGHSH, CDR2 LQKENI. The CDR3 sequence is 17 residues long. The V and J ends lost 0 bases and 0 bases, in that order; junction bases with no gene match: 5. CDR3 loop: CASSPPSSGSTSYEQYF. CDR3 nucleotide sequence: TGTGCCAGCTCACCACCGTCTAGCGGGAGTACCTCCTACGAGCAGTACTTC.

In regard to this clone: A read error may account for a junction end that differs from germline. V gene TRBV7-7 combines with J gene TRBJ2-2; 10 bases map to TRBD2. CDR1 SSHAT and CDR2 FNYEAQ come from the germline V gene (reference sequence). There are 16 residues in the CDR3. CDR3 sequence: CASSSPGTSATGELFF. The CDR3 DNA reads as TGTGCTAGCAGCTCGCCCGGGACTAGCGCCACCGGGGAGCTGTTTTTT.

The gene calls are TRBV19 and TRBJ1-5; D is unclear. Germline V gene data show CDR1 as LNHDA and CDR2 as SQIVND (reference sequence). The CDR3 loop spans 15 amino acids. Trimming stripped 7 bases from V and 3 bases from J, with 16 bases between. The CDR3 sequence: CASILDGNTNQPQHF. The CDR3 coding sequence is TGTGCCAGTATCCTGGACGGTAACACCAATCAGCCCCAGCATTTT.

This rearrangement joins TRBV10-1 to TRBJ2-1; 7 positions match TRBD2. V shed 0 bases, J shed 0 bases, and the junction held 8 bases outside the gene matches. Germline CDR1 WNHNN, CDR2 SYGVQD (reference sequence). The CDR3 runs 18 residues. The CDR3 DNA follows: TGCGCCAGCAGTGAGTCGGGGCCTAGCGGTAGCTCCTACAATGAGCAGTTCTTC. Translation: CASSESGPSGSSYNEQFF.

This chain joins TRBV18 and TRBJ2-1; D gene unclear. Germline values: CDR1 KGHSH, CDR2 LQKENI. Between the trimmed V and J ends, which lost 3 bases and 7 bases, there was a span of 10 bases. This CDR3 spans 13 amino acids. The CDR3 sequence: CASSPSSRNEQFF. The CDR3 DNA is TGTGCCAGCTCACCCTCTTCTAGGAATGAGCAGTTCTTC.

V usage is TRBV4-1 and J usage is TRBJ1-1; 9 nucleotides agree with TRBD1. This CDR3 is built from 16 residues. The germline V gene encodes CDR1 MGHRA and CDR2 YSYEKL. The trim removed 5 bases at V and 2 bases at J, leaving 9 bases unmatched. The chain's CDR3 is CASSFRNTGGNTEAFF. The DNA of the CDR3 is TGCGCCAGCAGCTTCCGCAATACAGGGGGCAACACTGAAGCTTTCTTT.

This sequence joins TRBV6-4 and TRBJ1-1; D ambiguous. In germline, CDR1 is MRHNA, CDR2 SNTAGT. V lost 1 base, J lost 5 bases, and 29 bases lay in between. CDR3 length: 20 amino acids. The CDR3 is CASSDLQFRSFGGPETEAFF. The CDR3, as DNA: TGTGCCAGCAGTGACTTACAGTTCAGGTCCTTTGGAGGGCCGGAGACTGAAGCTTTCTTT.

In this sample, this clone turned up a few times. The chain carries TRBV4-1 and TRBJ2-5; D not resolved. Germline values: CDR1 MGHRA, CDR2 YSYEKL. Trimming took off 6 bases at V and 1 base at J, with 6 bases between the two ends. This CDR3 region has 12 residues. The CDR3 nucleotides read TGCGCCAGCAGTGGGGTCCAAGAGACCCAGTACTTC. It yields the protein CASSGVQETQYF.